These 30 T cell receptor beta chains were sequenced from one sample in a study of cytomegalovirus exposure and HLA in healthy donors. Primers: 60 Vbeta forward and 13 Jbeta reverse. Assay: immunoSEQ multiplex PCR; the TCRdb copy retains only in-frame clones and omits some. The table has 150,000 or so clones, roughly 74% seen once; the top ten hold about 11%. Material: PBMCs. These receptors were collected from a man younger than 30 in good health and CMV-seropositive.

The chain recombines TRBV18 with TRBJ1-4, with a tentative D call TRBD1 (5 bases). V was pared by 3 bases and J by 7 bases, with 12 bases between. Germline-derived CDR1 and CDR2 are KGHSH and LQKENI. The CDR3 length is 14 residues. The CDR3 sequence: CASSPQGYSEKLFF. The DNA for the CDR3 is TGTGCCAGCTCACCCCAGGGTTATAGTGAAAAACTGTTTTTT.

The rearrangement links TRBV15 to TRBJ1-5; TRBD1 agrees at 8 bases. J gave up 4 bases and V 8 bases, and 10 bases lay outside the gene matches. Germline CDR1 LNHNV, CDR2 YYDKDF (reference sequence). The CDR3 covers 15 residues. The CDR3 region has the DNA TGTGCCACCGGAGGGGGAGGACAGGGAAATCAGCCCCAGCATTTT. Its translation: CATGGGGQGNQPQHF.

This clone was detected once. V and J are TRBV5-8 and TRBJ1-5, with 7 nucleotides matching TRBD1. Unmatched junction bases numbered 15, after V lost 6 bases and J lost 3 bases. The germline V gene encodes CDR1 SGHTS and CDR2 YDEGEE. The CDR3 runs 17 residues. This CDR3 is CASTSGGTWGNNQPQHF. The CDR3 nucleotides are TGTGCCAGCACCTCAGGGGGAACATGGGGTAACAATCAGCCCCAGCATTTT.

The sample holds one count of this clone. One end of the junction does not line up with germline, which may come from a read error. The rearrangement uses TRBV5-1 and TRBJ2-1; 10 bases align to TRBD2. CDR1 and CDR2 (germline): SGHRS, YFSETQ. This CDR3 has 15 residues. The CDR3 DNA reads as TGCCCCAGCAGCTTGGTCCTAGCGGGGGCGAATGAGCAGTTCTTC. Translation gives CPSSLVLAGANEQFF.

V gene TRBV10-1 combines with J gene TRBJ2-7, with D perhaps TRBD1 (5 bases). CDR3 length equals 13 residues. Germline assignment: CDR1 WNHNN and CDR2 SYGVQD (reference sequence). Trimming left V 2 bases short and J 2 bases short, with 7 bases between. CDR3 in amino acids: CASSEKQAYEQYF. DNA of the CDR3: TGCGCCAGCAGTGAGAAACAGGCCTACGAGCAGTACTTC.

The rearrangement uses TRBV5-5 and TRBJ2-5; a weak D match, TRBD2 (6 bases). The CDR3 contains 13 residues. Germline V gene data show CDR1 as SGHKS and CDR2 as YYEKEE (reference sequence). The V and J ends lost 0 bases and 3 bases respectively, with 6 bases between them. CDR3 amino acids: CASSLGGKETQYF. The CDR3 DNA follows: TGTGCCAGCAGCTTGGGCGGGAAAGAGACCCAGTACTTC.

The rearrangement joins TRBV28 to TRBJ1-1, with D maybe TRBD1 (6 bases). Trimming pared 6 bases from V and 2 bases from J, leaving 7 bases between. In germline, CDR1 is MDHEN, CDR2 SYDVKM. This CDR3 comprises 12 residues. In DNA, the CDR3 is TGTGCCAGCAGGACAGGAAACACTGAAGCTTTCTTT. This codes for CASRTGNTEAFF.

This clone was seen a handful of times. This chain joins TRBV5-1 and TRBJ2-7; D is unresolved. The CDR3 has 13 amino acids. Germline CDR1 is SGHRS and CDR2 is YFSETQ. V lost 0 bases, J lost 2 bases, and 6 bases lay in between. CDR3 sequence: CASSLVGPYEQYF. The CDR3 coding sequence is TGCGCCAGCAGCTTGGTTGGCCCCTACGAGCAGTACTTC.

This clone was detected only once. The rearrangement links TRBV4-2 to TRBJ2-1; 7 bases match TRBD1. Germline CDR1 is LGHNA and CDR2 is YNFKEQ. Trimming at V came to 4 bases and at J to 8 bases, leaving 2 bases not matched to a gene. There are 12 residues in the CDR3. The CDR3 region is CASSLQGYEQFF. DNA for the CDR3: TGTGCCAGCAGCCTACAGGGGTATGAGCAGTTCTTC.

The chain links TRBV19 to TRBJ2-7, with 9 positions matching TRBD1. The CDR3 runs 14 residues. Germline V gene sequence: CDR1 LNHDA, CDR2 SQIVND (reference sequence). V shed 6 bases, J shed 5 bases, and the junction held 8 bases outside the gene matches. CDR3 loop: CASSFGQGSNEQYF. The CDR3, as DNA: TGTGCCAGTAGCTTTGGACAGGGGTCGAACGAGCAGTACTTC.

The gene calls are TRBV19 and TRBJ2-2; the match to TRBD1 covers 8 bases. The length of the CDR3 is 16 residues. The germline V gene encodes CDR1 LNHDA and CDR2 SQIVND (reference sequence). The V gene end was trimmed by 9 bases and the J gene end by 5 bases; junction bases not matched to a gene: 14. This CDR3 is CASGPQGAPYTGELFF. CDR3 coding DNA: TGTGCCAGCGGTCCGCAGGGGGCCCCGTATACCGGGGAGCTGTTTTTT.

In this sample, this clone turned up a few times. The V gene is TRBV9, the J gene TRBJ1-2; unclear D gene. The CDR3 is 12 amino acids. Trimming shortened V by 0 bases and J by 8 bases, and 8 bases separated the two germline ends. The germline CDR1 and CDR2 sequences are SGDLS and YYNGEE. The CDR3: CASSVDFRGYTF. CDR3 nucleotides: TGTGCCAGCAGCGTAGATTTCCGGGGCTACACCTTC.

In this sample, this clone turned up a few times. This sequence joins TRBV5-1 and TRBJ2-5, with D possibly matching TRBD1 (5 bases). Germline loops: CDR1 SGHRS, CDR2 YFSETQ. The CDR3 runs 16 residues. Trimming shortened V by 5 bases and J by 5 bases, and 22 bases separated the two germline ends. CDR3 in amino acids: CASRLSLGARFETQYF. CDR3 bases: TGCGCCAGCAGACTCAGCTTAGGGGCGCGATTCGAGACCCAGTACTTC.

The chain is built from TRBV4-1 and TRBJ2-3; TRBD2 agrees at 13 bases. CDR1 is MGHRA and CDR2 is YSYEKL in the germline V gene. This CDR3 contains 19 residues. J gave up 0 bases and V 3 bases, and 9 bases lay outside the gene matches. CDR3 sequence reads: CASSHGLAGASSSTDTQYF. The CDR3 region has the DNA TGCGCCAGCAGCCATGGACTAGCGGGGGCCTCCTCTAGCACAGATACGCAGTATTTT.

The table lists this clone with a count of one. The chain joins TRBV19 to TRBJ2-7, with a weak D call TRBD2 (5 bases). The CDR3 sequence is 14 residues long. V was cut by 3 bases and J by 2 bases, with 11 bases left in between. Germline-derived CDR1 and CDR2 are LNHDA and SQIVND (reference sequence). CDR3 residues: CASSIAGVTYEQYF. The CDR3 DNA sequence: TGTGCCAGTAGTATCGCGGGTGTCACCTACGAGCAGTACTTC.

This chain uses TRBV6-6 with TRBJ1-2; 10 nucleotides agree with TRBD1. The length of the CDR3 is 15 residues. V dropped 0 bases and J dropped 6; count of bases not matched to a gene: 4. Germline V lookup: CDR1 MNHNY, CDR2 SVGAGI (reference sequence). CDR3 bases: TGTGCCAGCAGTTACTCGTTCGGGACAGGGGATGGCTACACCTTC. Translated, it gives CASSYSFGTGDGYTF.

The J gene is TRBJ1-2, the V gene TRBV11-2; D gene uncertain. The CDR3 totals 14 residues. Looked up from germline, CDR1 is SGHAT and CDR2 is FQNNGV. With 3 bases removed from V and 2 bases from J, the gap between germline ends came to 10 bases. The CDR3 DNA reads TGTGCCAGCAGCTTTAACGAACTCAACTATGGCTACACCTTC. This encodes CASSFNELNYGYTF. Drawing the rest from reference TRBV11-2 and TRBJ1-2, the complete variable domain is EAGVAQSPRYKIIEKRQSVAFWCNPISGHATLYWYQQILGQGPKLLIQFQNNGVVDDSQLPKDRFSAERLKGVDSTLKIQPAKLEDSAVYLCASSFNELNYGYTFGSGTRLTVV.

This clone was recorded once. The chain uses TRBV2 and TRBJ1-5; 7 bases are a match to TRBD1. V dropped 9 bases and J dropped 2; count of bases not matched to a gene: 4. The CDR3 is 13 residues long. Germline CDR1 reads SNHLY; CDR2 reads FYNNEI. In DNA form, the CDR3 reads TGTGCCAGTTCTACAGGGGGCAATCAGCCCCAGCATTTT. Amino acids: CASSTGGNQPQHF.

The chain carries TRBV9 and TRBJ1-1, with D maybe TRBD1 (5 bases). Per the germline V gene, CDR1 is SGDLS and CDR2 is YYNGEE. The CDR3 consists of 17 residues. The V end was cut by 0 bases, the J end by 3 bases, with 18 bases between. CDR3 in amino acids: CASSVVRQASGDTEAFF. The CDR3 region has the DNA TGTGCCAGCAGCGTAGTCAGGCAGGCTTCGGGGGACACTGAAGCTTTCTTT.

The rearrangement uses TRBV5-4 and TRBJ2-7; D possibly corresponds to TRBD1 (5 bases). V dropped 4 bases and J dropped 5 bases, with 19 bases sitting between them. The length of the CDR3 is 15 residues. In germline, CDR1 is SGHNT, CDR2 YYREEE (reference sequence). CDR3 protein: CASSPDQGRDNEQYF. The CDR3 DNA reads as TGTGCCAGCAGCCCAGACCAGGGAAGAGACAACGAGCAGTACTTC.

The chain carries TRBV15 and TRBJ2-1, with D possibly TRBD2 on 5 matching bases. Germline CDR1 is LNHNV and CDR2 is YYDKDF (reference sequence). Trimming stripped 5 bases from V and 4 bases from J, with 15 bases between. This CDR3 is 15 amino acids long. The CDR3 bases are TGTGCCACCAGCGCACTAGGAAGTGGATACAATGAGCAGTTCTTC. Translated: CATSALGSGYNEQFF.

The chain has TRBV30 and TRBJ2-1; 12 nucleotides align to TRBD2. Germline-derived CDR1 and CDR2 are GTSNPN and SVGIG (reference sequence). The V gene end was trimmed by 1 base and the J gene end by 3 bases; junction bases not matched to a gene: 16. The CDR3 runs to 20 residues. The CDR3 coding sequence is TGTGCCTGGAGTGGGAGACCTGGGACTAGCGGGCGAGAAAACTACAATGAGCAGTTCTTC. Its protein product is CAWSGRPGTSGRENYNEQFF.

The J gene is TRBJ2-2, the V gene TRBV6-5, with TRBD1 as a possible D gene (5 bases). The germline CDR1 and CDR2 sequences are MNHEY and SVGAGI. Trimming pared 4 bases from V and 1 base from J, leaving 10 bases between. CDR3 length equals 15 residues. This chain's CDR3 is CASSSGMRNTGELFF. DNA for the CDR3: TGTGCCAGCAGTTCAGGGATGCGGAACACCGGGGAGCTGTTTTTT.

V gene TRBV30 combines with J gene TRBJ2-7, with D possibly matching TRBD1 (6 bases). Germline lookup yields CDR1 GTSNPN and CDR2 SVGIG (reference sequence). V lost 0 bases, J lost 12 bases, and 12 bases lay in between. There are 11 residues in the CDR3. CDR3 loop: CAWSVQGESYF. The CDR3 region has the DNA TGTGCCTGGAGTGTACAGGGAGAATCGTACTTC.

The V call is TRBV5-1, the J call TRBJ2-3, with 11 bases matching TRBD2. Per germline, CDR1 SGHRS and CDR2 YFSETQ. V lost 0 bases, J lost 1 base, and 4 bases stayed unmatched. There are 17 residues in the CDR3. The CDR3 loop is CASSLEVAGGGTDTQYF. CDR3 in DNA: TGCGCCAGCAGCTTGGAAGTAGCGGGAGGGGGCACAGATACGCAGTATTTT. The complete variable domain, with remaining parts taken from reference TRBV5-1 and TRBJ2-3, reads KAGVTQTPRYLIKTRGQQVTLSCSPISGHRSVSWYQQTPGQGLQFLFEYFSETQRNKGNFPGRFSGRQFSNSRSEMNVSTLELGDSALYLCASSLEVAGGGTDTQYFGPGTRLTVL.

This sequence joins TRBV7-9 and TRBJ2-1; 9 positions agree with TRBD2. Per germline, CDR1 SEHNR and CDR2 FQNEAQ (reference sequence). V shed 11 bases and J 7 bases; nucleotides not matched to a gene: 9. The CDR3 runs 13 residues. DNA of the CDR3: TGTGCCGGAGGTGTAGCGGGAGTGAATGAGCAGTTCTTC. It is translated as CAGGVAGVNEQFF.

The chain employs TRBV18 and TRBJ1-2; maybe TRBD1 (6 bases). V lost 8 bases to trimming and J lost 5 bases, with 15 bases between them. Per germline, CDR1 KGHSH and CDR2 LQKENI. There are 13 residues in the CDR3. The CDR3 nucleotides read TGTGCCAGCCGGAAGACAGGCGATTATGGCTACACCTTC. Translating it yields CASRKTGDYGYTF. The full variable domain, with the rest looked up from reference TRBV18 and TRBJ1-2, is NAGVMQNPRHLVRRRGQEARLRCSPMKGHSHVYWYRQLPEEGLKFMVYLQKENIIDESGMPKERFSAEFPKEGPSILRIQQVVRGDSAAYFCASRKTGDYGYTFGSGTRLTVV.

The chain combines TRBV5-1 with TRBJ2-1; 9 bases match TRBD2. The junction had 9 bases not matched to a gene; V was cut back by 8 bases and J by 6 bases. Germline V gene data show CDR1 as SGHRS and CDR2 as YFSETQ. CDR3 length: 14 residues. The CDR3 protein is CASSPGLAPNEQFF. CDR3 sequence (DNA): TGCGCCAGTTCCCCGGGACTAGCACCCAATGAGCAGTTCTTC.

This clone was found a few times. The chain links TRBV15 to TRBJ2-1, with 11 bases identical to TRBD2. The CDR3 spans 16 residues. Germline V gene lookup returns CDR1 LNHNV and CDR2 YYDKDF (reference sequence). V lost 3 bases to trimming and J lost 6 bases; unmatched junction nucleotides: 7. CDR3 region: CATSRNSGRAINEQFF. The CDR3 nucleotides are TGTGCCACCAGCAGGAATAGCGGGAGGGCCATCAATGAGCAGTTCTTC. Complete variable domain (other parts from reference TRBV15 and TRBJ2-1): DAMVIQNPRYQVTQFGKPVTLSCSQTLNHNVMYWYQQKSSQAPKLLFHYYDKDFNNEADTPDNFQSRRPNTSFCFLDIRSPGLGDTAMYLCATSRNSGRAINEQFFGPGTRLTVL.

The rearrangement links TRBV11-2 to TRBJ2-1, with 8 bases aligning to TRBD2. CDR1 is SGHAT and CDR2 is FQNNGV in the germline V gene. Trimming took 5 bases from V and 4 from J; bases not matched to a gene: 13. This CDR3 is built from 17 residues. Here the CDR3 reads CASSHRLAPLAYNEQFF. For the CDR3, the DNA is TGTGCCAGCAGCCATAGACTAGCGCCTCTGGCATACAATGAGCAGTTCTTC.